This entry lists 24 T cell receptor beta chains sequenced from one sample in a study of post-analysis software for immune sequencing data. Broader study findings: In patients, TRBV5-6, TRBV5-1 and TRBV20-1 belonged to roughly 5 TRBV segments found more frequently than in controls.

Carried by the TCR beta cDNA libraries were unique molecular identifiers. Each CDR3 protein gets one entry after TCRdb re-called the PCR reads with MiXCR. The profile shows about 800,000 distinct CDR3 sequences, just under 30% of them singletons. These receptors have no known antigen. Sample: blood. The receptor set was obtained from a girl aged 5-17 years with multiple sclerosis.

V gene TRBV27 combines with J gene TRBJ2-5; weak D call: TRBD2 (7 bases). The CDR3 sequence is 12 residues long. The V and J ends lost 6 bases and 11 bases respectively, with 16 bases between them. Germline CDR1 is MNHEY and CDR2 is SMNVEV (reference sequence). Written as DNA, the CDR3 is TGTGCCAGCAGCCCCGGGGGGCAAGAGCAGTACTTC. It yields the protein CASSPGGQEQYF.

The chain links TRBV7-2 to TRBJ2-3; D perhaps matches TRBD2 (6 bases). With 3 bases removed from V and 6 bases from J, the gap between germline ends came to 16 bases. Germline lookup yields CDR1 SGHTA and CDR2 FQGNSA. This CDR3 region has 15 residues. Here the CDR3 reads CASSFMGEVRDTQYF. Written as DNA, the CDR3 is TGTGCCAGCAGCTTTATGGGGGAGGTTAGGGATACGCAGTATTTT.

This clonotype has just a few counts. The gene calls are TRBV28 and TRBJ1-2; D perhaps matches TRBD1 (6 bases). Germline V gene data show CDR1 as MDHEN and CDR2 as SYDVKM. CDR3 size: 13 residues. V lost 6 bases and J 4 bases, leaving 12 bases between the germline ends. The DNA for the CDR3 is TGTGCCAGCAGATCTACAGGGCGCTATGGCTACACCTTC. It specifies CASRSTGRYGYTF.

This clonotype appeared a few times. The chain carries TRBV9 and TRBJ1-1; possible D gene TRBD1, 5 bases. The CDR3 length is 15 residues. Germline CDR1 SGDLS, CDR2 YYNGEE. V was clipped by 2 bases and J by 1 base, with 12 bases between them. This CDR3 is CASSVSGRRNTEAFF. The CDR3 DNA is TGTGCCAGCAGCGTTTCAGGGCGGAGGAACACTGAAGCTTTCTTT.

The chain combines TRBV28 with TRBJ2-1, with no clear D. This CDR3 comprises 11 residues. V was trimmed by 2 bases and J by 8 bases, leaving 4 bases between them. The germline V gene encodes CDR1 MDHEN and CDR2 SYDVKM. The CDR3 here is CASSLPYEQFF. As DNA, the CDR3 is TGTGCCAGCAGTTTACCCTATGAGCAGTTCTTC.

The chain is built from TRBV7-9 and TRBJ2-7; 7 nucleotides align to TRBD1. The J call may be incorrect, as the DNA end agrees better with TRBJ2-5. CDR1 SEHNR and CDR2 FQNEAQ come from the germline V gene (reference sequence). The CDR3 extends over 15 amino acids. The CDR3 spells CASSLGRQGWETQYF. The CDR3 coding sequence is TGTGCCAGCAGCTTAGGGAGACAGGGCTGGGAGACCCAGTACTTC.

This clonotype was observed a few times. The chain is built from TRBV20-1 and TRBJ2-1, with D possibly TRBD2 on 6 matching bases. Deletions cut 1 base from V and 5 bases from J, with 15 bases between. Germline V gives CDR1 DFQATT, CDR2 SNEGSKA (reference sequence). CDR3 length: 15 residues. In DNA form, the CDR3 reads TGCAGTGCTAGAGGGATCGCGGGACCGAACAATGAGCAGTTCTTC. It yields the protein CSARGIAGPNNEQFF.

This clonotype has just a few counts. The CDR3, as DNA: TGTGCCAGCAGTCACAGTTGGGGCTACACCTTC. Translating gives CASSHSWGYTF. This chain links TRBV12-3 or TRBV12-4 with TRBJ1-2; no reliable D call. The CDR3 length is 11 residues. The V end was cut by 5 bases, the J end by 8 bases, with 9 bases between.

The V gene is TRBV20-1, the J gene TRBJ2-3, with 8 nucleotides matching TRBD1. The CDR3 runs 15 residues. Germline V gene lookup returns CDR1 DFQATT and CDR2 SNEGSKA (reference sequence). V trimming: 5 bases; J trimming: 1 base; junction bases outside the gene matches: 8. CDR3 protein: CSAQTQGARTDTQYF. The CDR3 bases are TGCAGTGCTCAAACCCAGGGGGCCCGCACAGATACGCAGTATTTT.

This clonotype turned up a few times. CDR3 region: CASSQEPGTDYGYTF. The CDR3 DNA sequence: TGCGCCAGCAGCCAAGAACCGGGGACAGACTATGGCTACACCTTC. The chain carries TRBV4-1 and TRBJ1-2; 7 nucleotides align to TRBD1. CDR1 and CDR2 from the germline V gene are MGHRA and YSYEKL. CDR3 size: 15 residues. Trimming cost V 0 bases and J 3 bases; bases outside gene matches: 4.

This clonotype was counted a few times. CDR3 amino acids: CASSLYVRTGCIGANVLTF. The CDR3 DNA reads TGTGCCAGCAGCTTATACGTGAGGACAGGGTGTATTGGGGCCAACGTCCTGACTTTC. V is TRBV7-4 and J is TRBJ2-6; 8 bases are shared with TRBD1. V was clipped by 2 bases and J by 3 bases; unmatched bases: 12. Germline V gene data show CDR1 as SGHVT and CDR2 as SQSDAQ. The CDR3 is 19 residues long.

The V gene is TRBV5-1, the J gene TRBJ2-3; D is unresolved. V shed 0 bases and J shed 7 bases, with 12 bases lying between them. This CDR3 is built from 14 residues. Germline V gives CDR1 SGHRS, CDR2 YFSETQ. The CDR3 nucleotides are TGCGCCAGCAGCTTGGGGGGTTTTCCACATACGCAGTATTTT. This translates into CASSLGGFPHTQYF.

The V and J genes are TRBV7-2 and TRBJ2-1; D may be TRBD2 (6 bases). Germline CDR1 SGHTA, CDR2 FQGNSA. The CDR3 consists of 18 residues. The V gene lost 2 bases and the J gene lost 4 bases, with 21 bases spanning the gap. The CDR3 region has the DNA TGTGCCAGCAGCTTACCTAGATTCCGGACTACCGATTACAATGAGCAGTTCTTC. Protein sequence: CASSLPRFRTTDYNEQFF.

Regarding this clonotype: One base away lies a much larger clone, so this may be a sequencing read error. The chain couples TRBV4-1 to TRBJ2-3, with 8 bases identical to TRBD1. CDR1 is MGHRA and CDR2 is YSYEKL in the germline V gene. This CDR3 comprises 15 residues. The CDR3 spells CAGSRGQGGTDTQYF. CDR3 in DNA: TGCGCCGGCAGCCGAGGACAGGGAGGCACAGATACGCAGTATTTT.

This chain's CDR3 is CASSLAYPSGGDQETQYF. CDR3 nucleotides: TGTGCCAGCAGCTTAGCGTACCCTAGCGGGGGGGACCAAGAGACCCAGTACTTC. This rearrangement joins TRBV7-2 to TRBJ2-5; 12 bases are shared with TRBD2. V gave up 0 bases and J gave up 0 bases; unmatched junction bases: 5. Germline-derived CDR1 and CDR2 are SGHTA and FQGNSA. CDR3 size: 18 residues.

This clonotype was recorded a few times. This chain links TRBV7-2 with TRBJ2-2, with 12 bases fitting TRBD2. CDR1 is SGHTA and CDR2 is FQGNSA in the germline V gene. The CDR3 covers 17 residues. V shed 5 bases, J shed 6 bases, and the junction held 10 bases outside the gene matches. The CDR3 DNA is TGTGCCAGCAGCGCCCGACTAGCGGGAGCCCGGGCCGGGGAGCTGTTTTTT. Amino acid sequence: CASSARLAGARAGELFF.

This clonotype was detected only a few times. The genes are TRBV7-2 and TRBJ1-6, with a tentative D call TRBD1 (5 bases). The CDR3 extends over 16 amino acids. The V end was cut by 5 bases, the J end by 6 bases, with 17 bases between. Germline assignment: CDR1 SGHTA and CDR2 FQGNSA. CDR3 residues: CASSLLGGAGNSPLHF. The CDR3 coding sequence is TGTGCCAGCAGCCTCCTGGGGGGTGCAGGTAATTCACCCCTCCACTTT.

The genes are TRBV7-9 and TRBJ2-7; maybe TRBD1 (5 bases). The better agreement between TRBJ2-5 and the DNA end casts doubt on the J call. Germline V gene lookup returns CDR1 SEHNR and CDR2 FQNEAQ (reference sequence). The CDR3 extends over 13 amino acids. The CDR3 bases are TGTGCCAGCAGCCCGGACATTAGAGAGACCCAGTACTTC. Protein sequence: CASSPDIRETQYF.

Only a few counts were recorded for this clonotype. CDR3 in amino acids: CASSSDGVGDTQYF. The CDR3 region has the DNA TGTGCCAGCAGTTCCGATGGGGTCGGAGATACGCAGTATTTT. The rearrangement joins TRBV6-5 to TRBJ2-3, with no clear D. The germline V and J ends were trimmed by 4 bases and 5 bases, with 13 bases remaining between them. Germline V lookup: CDR1 MNHEY, CDR2 SVGAGI. This CDR3 region has 14 residues.

The chain uses TRBV5-1 and TRBJ2-1; D may be TRBD2 (6 bases). The V end lost 2 bases, the J end lost 1 base, and 22 bases lay between the germline ends. Per germline, CDR1 SGHRS and CDR2 YFSETQ. The CDR3 has 19 residues. Here the CDR3 DNA reads TGCGCCAGCAGCTTACTTTCCCCTGGCGGGATAATGTCCTACAATGAGCAGTTCTTC. Translation: CASSLLSPGGIMSYNEQFF.

The CDR3 coding sequence is TGTGCCAGCAGTCCTCAGGGGAATAGAGACATTCAGTACTTC. It specifies CASSPQGNRDIQYF. This chain connects TRBV12-3 or TRBV12-4 to TRBJ2-4, with D maybe TRBD1 (6 bases). Trimming left V 5 bases short and J 8 bases short, with 16 bases between. This CDR3 spans 14 amino acids.

The genes are TRBV7-8 and TRBJ2-3, with TRBD2 matching 7 bases. The CDR3 totals 17 residues. Germline CDR1 reads SGHVS; CDR2 reads FQNEAQ. V dropped 5 bases and J dropped 0; count of bases not matched to a gene: 11. This CDR3 reads CASSELASGASTDTQYF. Written as DNA, the CDR3 is TGTGCCAGCAGCGAACTCGCTAGCGGCGCTAGCACAGATACGCAGTATTTT.

The rearrangement links TRBV5-5 to TRBJ2-5; D gene ambiguous. CDR1 SGHKS and CDR2 YYEKEE come from the germline V gene (reference sequence). V lost 6 bases to trimming and J lost 5 bases, with 14 bases between them. This CDR3 is 13 amino acids long. CDR3 in amino acids: CASNFLGWETQYF. The CDR3 coding sequence is TGTGCCAGCAACTTTTTGGGGTGGGAGACCCAGTACTTC.

This clonotype was picked up a small number of times. The gene calls are TRBV20-1 and TRBJ1-1; D gene unclear. The V gene lost 4 bases and the J gene lost 3 bases, with 6 bases spanning the gap. The CDR3 is 11 residues long. Per the germline V gene, CDR1 is DFQATT and CDR2 is SNEGSKA (reference sequence). The CDR3 reads CSATGDTEAFF. The CDR3 coding sequence is TGCAGTGCTACCGGGGACACTGAAGCTTTCTTT.